What follows are 12 T cell receptor beta chains derived from one specimen sequenced in a study of CD8 T cells in ankylosing spondylitis. Findings of the study overall: A TCR beta motif of fewer than ten highly homologous variants seemed to mark ankylosing spondylitis blood.

These TCRs are of unknown antigen specificity. TCRdb processed the 5' RACE reads anew with MiXCR; each CDR3 protein has one entry. In the table there are fewer than 550,000 distinct CDR3 sequences, 5.3% of which are singletons. Input material: blood, either unsorted or a sorted T cell fraction (not recorded which). The origin of the receptors is a male donor with ankylosing spondylitis.

This sequence joins TRBV11-2 and TRBJ2-3, with D possibly matching TRBD2 (5 bases). The CDR3 loop spans 14 amino acids. Germline V gene data show CDR1 as SGHAT and CDR2 as FQNNGV. With 3 bases removed from V and 6 bases from J, the gap between germline ends came to 13 bases. The CDR3 protein is CASSFSVRGDTQYF. The CDR3 DNA is TGTGCCAGCAGCTTTTCAGTCCGCGGGGATACGCAGTATTTT.

This clonotype occurred a few times. The rearrangement links TRBV12-1 to TRBJ2-2. TRBV12-1 is a pseudogene. There are 15 residues in the CDR3. CDR3: CASSSGPRNTGELFF. The CDR3 DNA reads as TGTGCCAGCAGCTCAGGACCGAGGAACACCGGGGAGCTGTTTTTT.

This clonotype was picked up a small number of times. The rearrangement uses TRBV30 and TRBJ2-2; no clear D. CDR1 is GTSNPN and CDR2 is SVGIG in the germline V gene (reference sequence). The CDR3 length is 12 residues. With 2 bases removed from V and 6 bases from J, the gap between germline ends came to 7 bases. The CDR3 DNA sequence: TGTGCCTGGAGTAGAAAGGCCGGGGAGCTGTTTTTT. This gives the protein CAWSRKAGELFF. Full variable domain (rest looked up from reference TRBV30 and TRBJ2-2): SQTIHQWPATLVQPVGSPLSLECTVEGTSNPNLYWYRQAAGRGLQLLFYSVGIGQISSEVPQNLSASRPQDRQFILSSKKLLLSDSGFYLCAWSRKAGELFFGEGSRLTVL.

This clonotype has a count of ten or more. The rearrangement links TRBV27 to TRBJ1-5; D is unresolved. CDR3 length: 13 amino acids. Per the germline V gene, CDR1 is MNHEY and CDR2 is SMNVEV (reference sequence). V lost 8 bases and J 6 bases, leaving 14 bases between the germline ends. CDR3 in amino acids: CASGRGITQPQHF. CDR3 nucleotide sequence: TGTGCCAGCGGGCGGGGAATCACTCAGCCCCAGCATTTT.

This clonotype was observed at least ten times. The V call is TRBV11-2, the J call TRBJ1-1; 9 bases are a match to TRBD1. CDR3 length: 20 amino acids. Germline V gene lookup returns CDR1 SGHAT and CDR2 FQNNGV. Trimming took 2 bases from V and 2 from J; bases not matched to a gene: 18. The CDR3, as DNA: TGTGCCAGCAGCTTACGGTGGGACAGGGCTCGAAAGAGTGTCAACACTGAAGCTTTCTTT. This gives the protein CASSLRWDRARKSVNTEAFF.

This chain uses TRBV4-1 with TRBJ2-1; possibly TRBD1 for D (6 bases). Between the trimmed V and J ends, which lost 3 bases and 1 base, there was a span of 16 bases. The CDR3 consists of 17 residues. Germline CDR1 and CDR2: MGHRA and YSYEKL. The CDR3 nucleotides are TGCGCCAGCAGCCAGCTGGTGGGGGCGCGTTCCTACAATGAGCAGTTCTTC. This translates into CASSQLVGARSYNEQFF.

This clonotype was seen ten or more times. J is TRBJ1-5 and V is TRBV12-3 or TRBV12-4; D is uncertain. CDR3 length: 15 amino acids. Trimming removed 6 bases from V and 1 base from J, with 13 bases in between. CDR3 nucleotide sequence: TGTGCCAGCAGCCCGGGTTATACGAGCAATCAGCCCCAGCATTTT. Residues: CASSPGYTSNQPQHF.

This clonotype has ten or more counts. The V call is TRBV20-1, the J call TRBJ1-6; 10 bases align to TRBD1. The germline V gene has CDR1 DFQATT and CDR2 SNEGSKA (reference sequence). The junction had 3 bases not matched to a gene; V was cut back by 6 bases and J by 7 bases. CDR3 size: 13 residues. The chain's CDR3 is CSAEGQGNSPLHF. CDR3 bases: TGCAGTGCCGAGGGACAGGGGAATTCACCCCTCCACTTT.

This clonotype was recorded many times. CDR3 nucleotides: TGTGCCATCACTGACGGTTCCTACGAGCAGTACTTC. Translating gives CAITDGSYEQYF. The chain combines TRBV10-3 with TRBJ2-7; D is unclear. The CDR3 runs 12 residues. The V and J ends lost 7 bases and 1 base respectively, with 8 bases between them. Germline values: CDR1 ENHRY, CDR2 SYGVKD.

This clonotype was recorded at least ten times. V and J are TRBV4-3 and TRBJ2-2; 14 positions match TRBD2. CDR1 is LGHNA and CDR2 is YSLEER in the germline V gene. The CDR3 is 17 residues long. The V segment lost 1 base and the J segment 5 bases; nucleotides outside the gene matches: 3. Here the CDR3 reads CASSQGLAGGRTGELFF. CDR3 in DNA: TGCGCCAGCAGCCAAGGACTAGCGGGGGGGAGGACCGGGGAGCTGTTTTTT.

This clonotype was counted ten times or more. This sequence joins TRBV11-2 and TRBJ1-6, with a weak D call TRBD1 (5 bases). V shed 3 bases and J shed 8 bases, with 11 bases lying between them. The CDR3 contains 14 residues. Germline CDR1 SGHAT, CDR2 FQNNGV. Written as DNA, the CDR3 is TGTGCCAGCAGCTTCGCGACAGACGATTCACCCCTCCACTTT. It encodes CASSFATDDSPLHF.

This clonotype appeared many times. This sequence joins TRBV9 and TRBJ2-1, with D possibly TRBD2 on 6 matching bases. The CDR3 consists of 13 residues. The germline CDR1 and CDR2 sequences are SGDLS and YYNGEE. Trimming removed 0 bases from V and 6 bases from J, with 7 bases in between. The CDR3 region is CASSVAAGNEQFF. The CDR3 DNA is TGTGCCAGCAGCGTAGCAGCGGGCAATGAGCAGTTCTTC.